This note documents a single T cell receptor (beta chain) sequence. TCRdb's table, derived via immunoSEQ multiplex PCR, lists solely in-frame clones and lacks some. Found here are 300,000 or so clones, approximately 86% of them singletons; the top ten hold over 1%. The sample belongs to a study of blood T cell repertoires in COVID-19. Overall study: Acute and convalescent COVID-19 specimens originated in the United States, Italy and Spain.

What was sequenced was peripheral blood. The receptor's source is a man in his sixties or seventies with acute or convalescent COVID-19.

The CDR3 DNA reads TGTGCCAGCTCACCCGGACTAGCGACCGGGGAGCTGTTTTTT. Amino acids: CASSPGLATGELFF. The chain combines TRBV18 with TRBJ2-2; the match to TRBD2 covers 9 bases. The CDR3 runs 14 residues. In germline, CDR1 is KGHSH, CDR2 LQKENI. The V segment lost 3 bases and the J segment 5 bases; nucleotides outside the gene matches: 1.